Shown below are 31 T cell receptor beta chains from a single sample sequenced in a study of blood T cells in healthy people across ages. A J-beta primer mix and a sample-barcoded 5' primer were used in a second PCR of about 7 to 12 cycles. MiXCR, applied by TCRdb to the 5' RACE reads, yields one record per CDR3 protein. The sample consists of 700,000 or so distinct CDR3 sequences, 22% of them appearing once. Specimen: blood. The receptor set was obtained from a man in his 70s in good health.

The V call is TRBV5-1, the J call TRBJ2-6, with 7 bases aligning to TRBD1. The germline V gene encodes CDR1 SGHRS and CDR2 YFSETQ. V dropped 5 bases and J dropped 15; count of bases not matched to a gene: 14. This CDR3 has 14 amino acids. DNA of the CDR3: TGCGCCAGCAGAAGAGAGGGACAGACCCTTCCCCTGACTTTC. This sequence encodes CASRREGQTLPLTF.

The table lists this clonotype with a few counts. The rearrangement uses TRBV5-1 and TRBJ1-4; no firm D call. Germline CDR1 is SGHRS and CDR2 is YFSETQ. The CDR3 contains 15 residues. Trimming stripped 1 base from V and 5 bases from J, with 12 bases between. The CDR3 region is CASSLIVGSNEKLFF. CDR3 coding DNA: TGCGCCAGCAGCTTGATTGTCGGTTCGAATGAAAAACTGTTTTTT.

This clonotype has only a few counts. The rearrangement uses TRBV29-1 and TRBJ2-5; D uncertain. The end of the DNA is better explained by TRBJ2-1, so the J call may be wrong. The CDR3 consists of 11 residues. Germline V gene data show CDR1 as SQVTM and CDR2 as ANQGSEA. CDR3 sequence: CSVPLLPEQFF. The CDR3 DNA reads TGCAGCGTTCCCCTGCTCCCTGAGCAGTTCTTC.

This clonotype was detected a few times. The chain carries TRBV5-1 and TRBJ2-1, with D possibly TRBD2 on 5 matching bases. The V gene's germline CDR1 is SGHRS and CDR2 YFSETQ. The V end lost 5 bases, the J end lost 8 bases, and 11 bases lay between the germline ends. The CDR3 contains 12 residues. The CDR3 is CASSKASHEQFF. CDR3 bases: TGCGCCAGCAGTAAGGCTAGCCATGAGCAGTTCTTC.

The table lists this clonotype with many counts. The chain employs TRBV5-1 and TRBJ2-5; D is perhaps TRBD2 (6 bases). The V gene lost 4 bases and the J gene lost 1 base, with 14 bases spanning the gap. The CDR3 covers 15 residues. Germline V gene lookup returns CDR1 SGHRS and CDR2 YFSETQ. The CDR3 region is CASSLSGLVQETQYF. The CDR3, as DNA: TGCGCCAGCAGCCTTAGCGGCCTTGTCCAAGAGACCCAGTACTTC.

In its sample, this clonotype was seen a few times. This rearrangement joins TRBV24-1 to TRBJ2-3; 14 bases line up with TRBD2. Germline lookup yields CDR1 KGHDR and CDR2 SFDVKD. This CDR3 is built from 17 residues. V lost 3 bases and J lost 5; bases outside the gene matches: 6. The CDR3 here is CATSDPGTSGSGDTQYF. Written as DNA, the CDR3 is TGTGCCACCAGTGATCCCGGGACTAGCGGGAGCGGAGATACGCAGTATTTT.

The chain is built from TRBV10-3 and TRBJ2-5; D gene unclear. Trimming took off 5 bases at V and 5 bases at J, with 15 bases between the two ends. Germline CDR1 is ENHRY and CDR2 is SYGVKD. The CDR3 consists of 14 residues. The CDR3 loop reads CAISTEATRETQYF. The CDR3, as DNA: TGTGCCATCAGTACAGAAGCTACGCGGGAGACCCAGTACTTC.

This clonotype showed up just a few times. The gene calls are TRBV18 and TRBJ1-5; D is unresolved. This CDR3 region has 15 residues. Germline loops: CDR1 KGHSH, CDR2 LQKENI. The V gene lost 4 bases and the J gene lost 5 bases, with 15 bases spanning the gap. The CDR3 is CASSLGSAGDQPQHF. The CDR3 nucleotides read TGTGCCAGCTCACTCGGCTCGGCTGGGGATCAGCCCCAGCATTTT.

In its sample, this clonotype was seen a few times. The rearrangement joins TRBV12-3 or TRBV12-4 to TRBJ2-1, with 9 positions matching TRBD1. The CDR3 contains 15 residues. The V segment lost 5 bases and the J segment 2 bases; nucleotides outside the gene matches: 4. The CDR3 DNA reads as TGTGCCAGCAGTCGACAGGGGGGGACCTACAATGAGCAGTTCTTC. Translating it yields CASSRQGGTYNEQFF.

The table lists this clonotype with many counts. The chain is built from TRBV5-1 and TRBJ2-7; D is unresolved. CDR3 length: 9 amino acids. Per germline, CDR1 SGHRS and CDR2 YFSETQ. Trimming pared 6 bases from V and 2 bases from J, leaving 0 bases between. The DNA for the CDR3 is TGCGCCAGCACCTACGAGCAGTACGTC. The encoded protein is CASTYEQYV.

The rearrangement joins TRBV7-9 to TRBJ2-4, with 7 bases fitting TRBD2. Trimming at V came to 4 bases and at J to 14 bases, leaving 14 bases not matched to a gene. CDR1 is SEHNR and CDR2 is FQNEAQ in the germline V gene (reference sequence). This CDR3 comprises 14 residues. The CDR3 is CASSWSEAGSVEYF. CDR3 bases: TGTGCCAGCAGCTGGTCTGAAGCGGGAAGTGTAGAGTACTTC.

This clonotype was seen many times. The V gene is TRBV29-1, the J gene TRBJ2-5; perhaps TRBD1 as D (5 bases). Germline V CDR1 and CDR2: SQVTM, ANQGSEA. The ends were cut back, 2 bases at V and 2 bases at J, with 6 bases in the middle. This CDR3 is 12 amino acids long. The CDR3 region has the DNA TGCAGCGTTGAACCAGGGCAAGAGACCCAGTACTTC. This codes for CSVEPGQETQYF.

This clonotype was observed a handful of times. The chain has TRBV6-2 or TRBV6-3 and TRBJ2-2; TRBD1 is a possible D gene (6 bases). The CDR3 runs 18 residues. V was pared by 0 bases and J by 4 bases, with 18 bases between. The V gene's germline CDR1 is MNHEY and CDR2 SVGEGT. CDR3 coding DNA: TGTGCCAGCAGTTACTCGCCCAGGGGTTGGTCTGGCACCGGGGAGCTGTTTTTT. Protein: CASSYSPRGWSGTGELFF.

A remark on this clonotype: Sequence at one end of the junction differs from germline and may be a read error. The rearrangement uses TRBV9 and TRBJ1-3; D remains ambiguous. Germline V CDR1 and CDR2: SGDLS, YYNGEE. The CDR3 contains 16 residues. CDR3 sequence: CAGSVEGGNSGNTIYF. CDR3 coding DNA: TGTGCCGGCAGCGTAGAAGGAGGCAACTCTGGAAACACCATATATTTT.

CDR3 sequence reads: CASSVGLWEVRDTEAFF. The CDR3 DNA reads as TGTGCCAGCAGCGTAGGTCTTTGGGAGGTTCGGGACACTGAAGCTTTCTTT. J is TRBJ1-1 and V is TRBV9; D remains unclear. V was cut by 0 bases and J by 3 bases, with 18 bases left in between. Germline V lookup: CDR1 SGDLS, CDR2 YYNGEE. The CDR3 is 17 amino acids.

About this clonotype: One end of the junction varies from germline; a read error may be responsible. V and J are TRBV6-5 and TRBJ2-5; possible D gene TRBD2, 7 bases. TRBJ2-1 matches the DNA end more closely, so the J call is doubtful. Germline loops: CDR1 MNHEY, CDR2 SVGAGI. The CDR3 loop spans 17 amino acids. The CDR3 loop reads CASSYGGAAANVNEQFF. CDR3 in DNA: TGTGCCAGCAGTTACGGGGGGGCCGCGGCTAATGTTAATGAACAGTTCTTC.

Details on this clonotype: One end of the junction fails to match germline, which may point to a read error. The chain joins TRBV10-3 to TRBJ1-2; 11 bases are a match to TRBD1. The CDR3 has 18 amino acids. Germline lookup yields CDR1 ENHRY and CDR2 SYGVKD. The CDR3 spells CVIRSRQGQGVQGDGYTF. The CDR3 nucleotides are TGTGTCATCAGATCCCGTCAGGGACAGGGGGTTCAAGGAGATGGCTACACCTTC.

The V and J genes are TRBV6-5 and TRBJ2-5; 7 nucleotides line up with TRBD1. With the DNA end fitting TRBJ2-7 better, the J assignment may be wrong. This CDR3 contains 15 residues. Germline CDR1 is MNHEY and CDR2 is SVGAGI. The CDR3 DNA follows: TGTGCCAGCAGGACAGGGAACTCGCCCTCCTACGAGCAGTACTTC. Its protein product is CASRTGNSPSYEQYF.

This clonotype was detected only a few times. The CDR3: CASSLAAGPYYEQYF. The CDR3 region has the DNA TGCGCCAGCAGCTTGGCGGCAGGCCCTTACTACGAGCAGTACTTC. This rearrangement joins TRBV5-1 to TRBJ2-7; D gene ambiguous. The germline V gene encodes CDR1 SGHRS and CDR2 YFSETQ. The CDR3 has 15 residues. The V gene lost 0 bases and the J gene lost 3 bases, with 13 bases spanning the gap.

This clonotype was detected a few times. V gene TRBV20-1 combines with J gene TRBJ2-3, with unresolved D. CDR1 and CDR2 (germline): DFQATT, SNEGSKA (reference sequence). CDR3 length: 15 amino acids. V lost 3 bases to trimming and J lost 0 bases, with 13 bases between them. CDR3 residues: CSARLGSSSTDTQYF. The DNA for the CDR3 is TGCAGTGCTAGGTTGGGGTCCTCTAGCACAGATACGCAGTATTTT.

This clonotype was found once. The CDR3 DNA is TGCGCCAGCAGGTCGGGCAGCAGCTCCTACGAGCAGTACTTC. It is translated as CASRSGSSSYEQYF. This chain connects TRBV10-2 to TRBJ2-7; D remains ambiguous. This CDR3 contains 14 residues. CDR1 WSHSY and CDR2 SAAADI come from the germline V gene. The ends were cut back, 6 bases at V and 0 bases at J, with 12 bases in the middle.

The J gene is TRBJ1-5, the V gene TRBV7-9, with D possibly matching TRBD1 (6 bases). The CDR3 is 14 residues long. Germline CDR1 is SEHNR and CDR2 is FQNEAQ (reference sequence). V lost 5 bases, J lost 6 bases, and 14 bases lay in between. CDR3 residues: CASSPGGAGQPQHF. The CDR3 region has the DNA TGTGCCAGCAGCCCGGGGGGCGCGGGTCAGCCCCAGCATTTT.

The V and J genes are TRBV12-3 or TRBV12-4 and TRBJ1-1; TRBD1 matches at 8 bases. There are 19 residues in the CDR3. V trimming: 3 bases; J trimming: 0 bases; junction bases outside the gene matches: 15. For the CDR3, the DNA is TGTGCCAGCAGTTTTTCCGAAGTCCAGGGGGCAAACCTGAACACTGAAGCTTTCTTT. This translates into CASSFSEVQGANLNTEAFF.

With regard to this clonotype: One junction end does not reproduce the germline sequence, and a read error may be involved. The chain recombines TRBV7-9 with TRBJ2-2; 12 positions match TRBD2. This CDR3 is built from 15 residues. The germline CDR1 and CDR2 sequences are SEHNR and FQNEAQ (reference sequence). CDR3 nucleotide sequence: TGTGCCAGCAGCCCGACTAGCGGGAGCCACGGGGAGTTGTTTTTT. Its translation is CASSPTSGSHGELFF.

This chain uses TRBV5-6 with TRBJ1-2, with 7 bases matching TRBD1. J gave up 7 bases and V 2 bases, and 8 bases lay outside the gene matches. Germline V gives CDR1 SGHDT, CDR2 YYEEEE. This CDR3 is 14 amino acids long. CDR3 in DNA: TGTGCCAGCAGCTTACCGGACAGGTTTGGTGGCTACACCTTC. Encoded protein: CASSLPDRFGGYTF.

This sequence joins TRBV9 and TRBJ1-1, with 8 nucleotides matching TRBD1. The CDR3 extends over 14 amino acids. Germline loops: CDR1 SGDLS, CDR2 YYNGEE. V lost 0 bases to trimming and J lost 9 bases; unmatched junction nucleotides: 7. The CDR3 here is CASSVETGEEKAFF. For the CDR3, the DNA is TGTGCCAGCAGCGTAGAGACAGGGGAGGAAAAAGCTTTCTTT.

The chain has TRBV27 and TRBJ2-7; D gene ambiguous. V dropped 5 bases and J dropped 0 bases, with 8 bases sitting between them. CDR1 and CDR2 (germline): MNHEY, SMNVEV (reference sequence). The CDR3 spans 13 residues. The CDR3 bases are TGTGCCAGCAGTGCCCCCAACTCCTACGAGCAGTACTTC. Translated: CASSAPNSYEQYF.

This clonotype was detected a few times. The chain carries TRBV5-1 and TRBJ2-3, with D maybe TRBD2 (6 bases). Germline V gene data show CDR1 as SGHRS and CDR2 as YFSETQ. CDR3 length: 15 residues. V lost 3 bases and J 4 bases, leaving 15 bases between the germline ends. CDR3 nucleotides: TGCGCCAGCAGCTCACTAGCCCCTGGCGCAGATACGCAGTATTTT. Amino acids: CASSSLAPGADTQYF. Supplemented by reference TRBV5-1 and TRBJ2-3, the full variable domain reads KAGVTQTPRYLIKTRGQQVTLSCSPISGHRSVSWYQQTPGQGLQFLFEYFSETQRNKGNFPGRFSGRQFSNSRSEMNVSTLELGDSALYLCASSSLAPGADTQYFGPGTRLTVL.

In the case of this clonotype: An end of the junction differs from the germline gene, which may be a read error. V usage is TRBV27 and J usage is TRBJ2-5, with D unresolved. The length of the CDR3 is 15 residues. Germline lookup yields CDR1 MNHEY and CDR2 SMNVEV (reference sequence). The CDR3 bases are TGTGCCAGCAGCCCCATTACTCACGACCGGGCCTTCTTATTCTTC. Amino acids: CASSPITHDRAFLFF.

This clonotype has a count of ten or more. The CDR3 loop is CSARRASGGAIVKTQYF. CDR3 DNA: TGCAGTGCTAGACGGGCTAGCGGGGGGGCGATCGTGAAGACCCAGTACTTC. This sequence joins TRBV20-1 and TRBJ2-5, with 12 bases that match TRBD2. Germline V CDR1 and CDR2: DFQATT, SNEGSKA (reference sequence). With V trimmed by 2 bases and J by 6 bases, 13 bases remained unmatched. This CDR3 is 17 amino acids long.

This sequence joins TRBV15 and TRBJ1-1; 8 nucleotides line up with TRBD1. CDR1 LNHNV and CDR2 YYDKDF come from the germline V gene (reference sequence). The V gene end was trimmed by 0 bases and the J gene end by 0 bases; junction bases not matched to a gene: 6. The CDR3 sequence is 17 residues long. In DNA, the CDR3 is TGTGCCACCAGCAGAGATGGTCGACAGGGGTTGAACACTGAAGCTTTCTTT. Protein: CATSRDGRQGLNTEAFF.